These 19 T cell receptor beta chains were all obtained from the same sample, sequenced in a study of somatic mutations in cytotoxic T cells in rheumatoid arthritis. Clones were read by immunoSEQ multiplex PCR, and TCRdb kept only the in-frame ones, dropping some. This table holds 10,000 to 15,000 clones, about 83% found once. The sequenced sample consisted of CD8+ T cells sorted from blood. The source of these receptors is an adult with rheumatoid arthritis.

The J gene is TRBJ2-3, the V gene TRBV4-1; 8 bases are shared with TRBD1. Trimming at V came to 1 base and at J to 2 bases, leaving 5 bases not matched to a gene. Germline V lookup: CDR1 MGHRA, CDR2 YSYEKL. The CDR3 spans 16 residues. The CDR3 protein is CASSQGSGGPTDTQYF. CDR3 nucleotides: TGCGCCAGCAGCCAAGGCTCAGGGGGCCCCACAGATACGCAGTATTTT.

This sequence joins TRBV9 and TRBJ2-1; TRBD1 aligns across 7 bases. V trimming: 4 bases; J trimming: 3 bases; junction bases outside the gene matches: 16. CDR1 and CDR2 from the germline V gene are SGDLS and YYNGEE. The CDR3 length is 18 residues. CDR3 sequence: CASSPTSATGMHYNEQFF. The CDR3 DNA follows: TGTGCCAGCAGCCCGACGTCCGCGACAGGGATGCACTACAATGAGCAGTTCTTC.

The chain carries TRBV10-2 and TRBJ1-4; D remains unclear. The length of the CDR3 is 14 residues. The germline V gene has CDR1 WSHSY and CDR2 SAAADI. V was pared by 3 bases and J by 8 bases, with 13 bases between. The CDR3 bases are TGCGCCAGCAGTGACCTCGGGCTTTTGGAAAAACTGTTTTTT. Translating it yields CASSDLGLLEKLFF.

The chain couples TRBV6-1 to TRBJ1-5; TRBD1 might be the D (5 bases). This CDR3 has 14 residues. Deletions cut 6 bases from V and 3 bases from J, with 12 bases between. Germline V gene sequence: CDR1 MNHNS, CDR2 SASEGT. CDR3 sequence (DNA): TGTGCCAGCAGGCGAGACAGATTCAATCAGCCCCAGCATTTT. Its protein product is CASRRDRFNQPQHF.

This rearrangement joins TRBV4-2 to TRBJ2-7, with D tentatively TRBD1 or TRBD2 (5 bases each). The CDR3 spans 16 residues. Germline CDR1 LGHNA, CDR2 YNFKEQ. Trimming shortened V by 4 bases and J by 5 bases, and 21 bases separated the two germline ends. The CDR3 region has the DNA TGTGCCAGCAGCCTGTCCTTGGGGACCCCTCGGGACGAGCAGTACTTC. Translation: CASSLSLGTPRDEQYF.

The chain recombines TRBV2 with TRBJ2-3; D may be TRBD1 (5 bases). Germline V gene sequence: CDR1 SNHLY, CDR2 FYNNEI. V was trimmed by 10 bases and J by 2 bases, leaving 22 bases between them. The CDR3 runs to 16 residues. In nucleotides, the CDR3 is TGTGCCACCTCCAGCCTCATTAGGGGCTCCACAGATACGCAGTATTTT. Residues: CATSSLIRGSTDTQYF.

V gene TRBV4-1 combines with J gene TRBJ2-7; D possibly corresponds to TRBD1 (6 bases). The CDR3 consists of 16 residues. Germline V gene data show CDR1 as MGHRA and CDR2 as YSYEKL. V was pared by 2 bases and J by 0 bases, with 14 bases between. Here the CDR3 reads CASSQLTGLSSYEQYF. Here the CDR3 DNA reads TGCGCCAGCAGCCAACTCACAGGGTTAAGCTCCTACGAGCAGTACTTC.

The rearrangement joins TRBV7-9 to TRBJ2-2; no clear D. Germline V gene sequence: CDR1 SEHNR, CDR2 FQNEAQ (reference sequence). The CDR3 totals 13 residues. Deletions cut 5 bases from V and 1 base from J, with 5 bases between. This CDR3 is CASSPLNTGELFF. CDR3 nucleotide sequence: TGTGCCAGCAGCCCCCTGAACACCGGGGAGCTGTTTTTT.

This sequence joins TRBV6-1 and TRBJ2-7; a possible D gene is TRBD1 (5 bases). The V gene's germline CDR1 is MNHNS and CDR2 SASEGT. CDR3 length equals 16 residues. The V end lost 2 bases, the J end lost 2 bases, and 16 bases lay between the germline ends. Written as DNA, the CDR3 is TGTGCCAGCAGTGAATTTAAGGGGCCGGCAACCTACGAGCAGTACTTC. Translating gives CASSEFKGPATYEQYF.

V is TRBV11-2 and J is TRBJ2-7; 10 bases are a match to TRBD2. CDR3 length: 16 amino acids. CDR1 SGHAT and CDR2 FQNNGV come from the germline V gene. The J segment lost 0 bases and the V segment lost 1 base, leaving 3 bases of the junction unmatched. The CDR3 reads CASSLVLAGPSYEQYF. Written as DNA, the CDR3 is TGTGCCAGCAGCTTAGTACTAGCGGGACCCTCCTACGAGCAGTACTTC.

Only one count was recorded for this clone. This chain connects TRBV9 to TRBJ2-3; 8 nucleotides match TRBD2. Germline loops: CDR1 SGDLS, CDR2 YYNGEE. The V gene end was trimmed by 3 bases and the J gene end by 4 bases; junction bases not matched to a gene: 4. CDR3 length: 14 residues. CDR3 region: CASSEAGVADTQYF. In DNA, the CDR3 is TGTGCCAGCAGCGAAGCGGGAGTGGCAGATACGCAGTATTTT.

This clone has a handful of counts. This rearrangement joins TRBV27 to TRBJ1-4; the D gene is possibly TRBD1 (5 bases). CDR1 is MNHEY, CDR2 SMNVEV, per germline (reference sequence). Deletions cut 5 bases from V and 8 bases from J, with 15 bases between. The CDR3 sequence is 14 residues long. The CDR3 DNA reads TGTGCCAGCAGTCTAGGGACGGCAGGAGAAAAACTGTTTTTT. Its protein product is CASSLGTAGEKLFF.

The chain's CDR3 is CASSLTGGSGNTIYF. DNA for the CDR3: TGCGCCAGCAGCTTGACCGGCGGCTCTGGAAACACCATATATTTT. This rearrangement joins TRBV5-1 to TRBJ1-3, with D unresolved. CDR3 size: 15 residues. The germline V gene has CDR1 SGHRS and CDR2 YFSETQ. V was cut by 1 base and J by 0 bases, with 8 bases left in between.

A few counts support this clone. Written as DNA, the CDR3 is TGTGCCAGCAGTTTAGGGCGCAATGAGCAGTTCTTC. Translation: CASSLGRNEQFF. V and J are TRBV28 and TRBJ2-1; no clear D. Germline CDR1 MDHEN, CDR2 SYDVKM. The CDR3 runs to 12 residues. Trimming shortened V by 2 bases and J by 6 bases, and 5 bases separated the two germline ends.

The V call is TRBV5-4, the J call TRBJ1-2; 9 bases line up with TRBD1. This CDR3 contains 16 residues. The V and J ends lost 0 bases and 2 bases, in that order; junction bases with no gene match: 5. The V gene's germline CDR1 is SGHNT and CDR2 YYREEE (reference sequence). The CDR3 protein is CASSLVTGGLNYGYTF. The CDR3 region has the DNA TGTGCCAGCAGCTTGGTTACAGGGGGCCTAAACTATGGCTACACCTTC.

The CDR3 region has the DNA TGTGCCAGCAGCTCAAGTCCCACGGACGAAAAACTGTTTTTT. Residues: CASSSSPTDEKLFF. The rearrangement links TRBV13 to TRBJ1-4; D is ambiguous. The CDR3 has 14 amino acids. Trimming left V 4 bases short and J 8 bases short, with 14 bases between. Germline CDR1 and CDR2: PRHDT and FYEKMQ (reference sequence).

The chain uses TRBV9 and TRBJ2-3; the D is unclear. V was pared by 0 bases and J by 2 bases, with 10 bases between. CDR3 length: 15 amino acids. Germline CDR1 reads SGDLS; CDR2 reads YYNGEE. CDR3 bases: TGTGCCAGCAGCGTAGTCTCAGGTCCCACAGATACGCAGTATTTT. This codes for CASSVVSGPTDTQYF. The variable domain in full, completed from reference TRBV9 and TRBJ2-3, reads DSGVTQTPKHLITATGQRVTLRCSPRSGDLSVYWYQQSLDQGLQFLIQYYNGEERAKGNILERFSAQQFPDLHSELNLSSLELGDSALYFCASSVVSGPTDTQYFGPGTRLTVL.

The chain employs TRBV29-1 and TRBJ2-5; D may be TRBD1 (6 bases). The CDR3 runs to 13 residues. V was shortened by 6 bases and J by 5 bases, with 16 bases between the two germline ends. Germline CDR1 is SQVTM and CDR2 is ANQGSEA. CDR3 DNA: TGCAGCGTCGACCACAGGGCCGACGAGACCCAGTACTTC. It yields the protein CSVDHRADETQYF.

Here the CDR3 reads CAMSGTAFGDTQYF. As DNA, the CDR3 is TGTGCCATGTCCGGGACTGCCTTTGGAGATACGCAGTATTTT. The chain has TRBV10-3 and TRBJ2-3, with D maybe TRBD2 (6 bases). CDR1 ENHRY and CDR2 SYGVKD come from the germline V gene. V lost 9 bases to trimming and J lost 5 bases, with 18 bases between them. The CDR3 length is 14 residues.